This TCR beta chain derives from a study of cytomegalovirus exposure and HLA in healthy donors. About the research overall: Approximately 80 million unique TCRs from HLA-typed donors were held in an early data release. Points from the study as a whole: Associated with cytomegalovirus, according to the listing, were some 150 TCR beta chains. The authors excluded some V segments, including TRBV6-2 and TRBV6-3, as indistinguishable.

This clone appeared once. Antigen specificity is unknown. Germline V gives CDR1 SNHLY, CDR2 FYNNEI. V gave up 2 bases and J gave up 4 bases, with 9 bases separating them. The CDR3 is made up of 15 amino acids. Primers for the PCR totalled 60 Vbeta and 13 Jbeta. Authors' methods: It was a later analysis that counted approximately 81 million unique TCR beta chains, of which some 12 million were shared. Profiled with immunoSEQ multiplex PCR; TCRdb holds only in-frame clones, not every one. V and J calls and clone size are those listed in that table; D and trimming were worked out from the DNA. The top ten hold 3.5% to 5.5% of the sample, which has 110,000 to 150,000 clones, more than 80% seen once.

The sequence derives from a woman in her forties in good health and CMV-seropositive. The chain recombines TRBV2 with TRBJ1-6; no clear D gene. What was sequenced was PBMCs. The CDR3 nucleotides are TGTGCCAGCAGTGAAAGCGGACTGTATAATTCACCCCTCCACTTT. This translates into CASSESGLYNSPLHF.